A selection of T cell receptor beta chains follows, all from one sample in a study of blood T cell repertoires in COVID-19. The data were produced by immunoSEQ multiplex PCR, yet TCRdb's version contains in-frame clones alone and is incomplete. This sample has a few hundred thousand clones, with 80% to 90% found just once. The source material was peripheral blood. The origin of the receptors is a woman aged 40-49 years who had recovered from COVID-19. CDR3s include the opening cysteine and the closing phenylalanine or tryptophan. A D gene is named only where the DNA matches it firmly. Rows give clone size only sometimes, using once, few, many, or a class for an expanded clone.

DNA: TGTGCCAGCAGCCTAGGTGGGACTACTGAGCAGTTCTTC
CDR3: CASSLGGTTEQFF
D: TRBD2
V: TRBV7-2
J: TRBJ2-1
size: NA

DNA: TGTGCCAGTAGTCCCCGGGGGGCACCCTTTGGGCATCAGCCCCAGCATTTT
CDR3: CASSPRGAPFGHQPQHF
D: NA
V: TRBV19
J: TRBJ1-5
size: NA

DNA: TGTGCCTGGCAATGGACAGCGACAGATACGCAGTATTTT
CDR3: CAWQWTATDTQYF
D: NA
V: TRBV30
J: TRBJ2-3
size: NA

DNA: TGTGCCAGCAGCCCCAGGGGGCATACCTATGGCTACACCTTC
CDR3: CASSPRGHTYGYTF
D: TRBD1
V: TRBV6-2/TRBV6-3
J: TRBJ1-2
size: NA

DNA: TGTGCCAGCAGCTTAGGAGGCTGGATGGTTGATGGCTACACCTTC
CDR3: CASSLGGWMVDGYTF
D: NA
V: TRBV7-2
J: TRBJ1-2
size: NA

DNA: TGTGCCACCAGCACGCGGCAAGAGACCCAGTACTTC
CDR3: CATSTRQETQYF
D: NA
V: TRBV15
J: TRBJ2-5
size: NA

DNA: TGTGCCAGTAGTCTACACCAGGGGGGTGAAGCTTTCTTT
CDR3: CASSLHQGGEAFF
D: TRBD1
V: TRBV19
J: TRBJ1-1
size: NA

DNA: TGTGCCAGTAGTATAATAGCGGGGGGGCCCTACAATGAGCAGTTCTTC
CDR3: CASSIIAGGPYNEQFF
D: TRBD2
V: TRBV19
J: TRBJ2-1
size: NA

DNA: TGTGCCAGCTCACCACCTTCGTCAGGGGCACAGCCCCAGCATTTT
CDR3: CASSPPSSGAQPQHF
D: NA
V: TRBV18
J: TRBJ1-5
size: NA

DNA: TGTGCCAGCAGCTTAGGGACAGGCCAGACTAACTATGGCTACACCTTC
CDR3: CASSLGTGQTNYGYTF
D: NA
V: TRBV13
J: TRBJ1-2
size: NA

DNA: TGTGCCAGCTCAGCCGTAGGGCAGGGGGCAAGCGAGCAGTACTTC
CDR3: CASSAVGQGASEQYF
D: TRBD1
V: TRBV18
J: TRBJ2-7
size: NA

DNA: TGTGCCAGTAGCCACAGTGGGCGCGCTGAAAAACTGTTTTTT
CDR3: CASSHSGRAEKLFF
D: NA
V: TRBV19
J: TRBJ1-4
size: NA

DNA: TGCGCCAGCAGCTTGGACAGGGACAGGGGACGCGAGCAGTACTTC
CDR3: CASSLDRDRGREQYF
D: TRBD1
V: TRBV5-1
J: TRBJ2-7
size: few

DNA: TGTGCCAGCAGCTTTGCTGGGACAACGGGGGGGAACACTGAAGCTTTCTTT
CDR3: CASSFAGTTGGNTEAFF
D: NA
V: TRBV7-2
J: TRBJ1-1
size: NA

DNA: TGTGCCAGCAGCTTAGGCGCCAGGATAAATGAAAAACTGTTTTTT
CDR3: CASSLGARINEKLFF
D: NA
V: TRBV7-9
J: TRBJ1-4
size: NA

DNA: TGTGCCAGCAGTATTAGGACAGGGGGCTTCAATGAGCAGTTCTTC
CDR3: CASSIRTGGFNEQFF
D: TRBD1
V: TRBV2
J: TRBJ2-1
size: NA

DNA: TGTGCCAGCAGCTCGCGATCCCCAGGGGTAAACACTGAAGCTTTCTTT
CDR3: CASSSRSPGVNTEAFF
D: NA
V: TRBV14
J: TRBJ1-1
size: NA

DNA: TGTGCCAGCAGCGCCGGGACAGGGACGACCTACGAGCAGTACTTC
CDR3: CASSAGTGTTYEQYF
D: TRBD1
V: TRBV11-2
J: TRBJ2-7
size: few

DNA: TGCGCCAGCAGTGAGCACGGGGATTGGGAGACCCAGTACTTC
CDR3: CASSEHGDWETQYF
D: NA
V: TRBV10-1
J: TRBJ2-5
size: NA

DNA: TGTGCCAGCAGTGACATTGGGCACGTCTACGAGCAGTACTTC
CDR3: CASSDIGHVYEQYF
D: NA
V: TRBV6-2/TRBV6-3
J: TRBJ2-7
size: NA

DNA: TGTGCCAGCAGCAAAGAAGGGCGGGCAGCTTTCTACGAGCAGTACTTC
CDR3: CASSKEGRAAFYEQYF
D: NA
V: TRBV21-1
J: TRBJ2-7
size: NA

DNA: TGCGCCAGCAGTCAATCGATGGGGACAGGGGTTCCAAGCAATCAGCCCCAGCATTTT
CDR3: CASSQSMGTGVPSNQPQHF
D: TRBD1
V: TRBV23-1
J: TRBJ1-5
size: NA